This T cell receptor beta chain came from a study of shared clonotypes between healthy human individuals. Study-level findings and limits: Generation of non-shared clonotypes was less probable than generation of clonotypes shared by all four donors. Memory subsets generally showed smaller estimated richness than naive subsets did. Blood alone was sampled, and tissue repertoires likely differ.

Germline values: CDR1 SGHRS, CDR2 YFSETQ. After removal of 6 bases from V and 3 bases from J, the junction contained 7 bases not matched to a gene. The CDR3 has 14 residues. As regards this clone: Its antigen is unidentified.

The sorted-subset replicate PCRs were given roughly 190 ng DNA, which is approximately 30,000 T cell genomes. Clones were sequenced by immunoSEQ multiplex PCR, and TCRdb holds only the in-frame ones, with some missing. The data contain about 1.5 million clones, approximately 98% of them singletons. The chain employs TRBV5-1 and TRBJ2-5; 8 bases align to TRBD1. The clonotype was recovered from a man aged 30 to 45 in good health. Sequencing was performed on naive CD4+ T cells sorted from blood. Subset here: CD45RA+ positively selected. CDR3 bases: TGCGCCAGCAACCCGGGGACAGGAGAAGAGACCCAGTACTTC. This translates into CASNPGTGEETQYF. Drawing the rest from reference TRBV5-1 and TRBJ2-5, the complete variable domain is KAGVTQTPRYLIKTRGQQVTLSCSPISGHRSVSWYQQTPGQGLQFLFEYFSETQRNKGNFPGRFSGRQFSNSRSEMNVSTLELGDSALYLCASNPGTGEETQYFGPGTRLLVL.